The following is a TCR beta chain sequence with its context. The target antigen is unknown. This PCR relied on a set of 60 Vbeta primers and 13 Jbeta primers. Only in-frame clones appear in the TCRdb table, and some are missing; sequencing was by immunoSEQ multiplex PCR. The sample contains 95,000 to 150,000 clones, around 75% of which appear only once. These data belong to a study of cytomegalovirus exposure and HLA in healthy donors. About the research overall: Approximately 85 million unique TCRs from HLA-typed donors were held in an early data release. Among the 398 donors who were genotyped, about 80% fell in the genetic ancestry cluster that is associated with self-reported Caucasian donors. Study-level points and caveats: When analyzed later, a missense DCLRE1C variant was found to be linked to TCR beta V- and J-gene trimming. Previously analyzed data showed that most TCR beta V segments were productive at a frequency of about 87% or about 30%.

Sequenced sample: PBMCs. The sequence was collected from a woman in her forties or fifties in good health and CMV-seronegative.

CDR3 bases: TGCAGCGTTTCGGAGGGGAACACTGAAGCTTTCTTT. Translating it yields CSVSEGNTEAFF. The chain employs TRBV29-1 and TRBJ1-1; no firm D call. This CDR3 contains 12 residues. The ends were cut back, 5 bases at V and 1 base at J, with 8 bases in the middle. Germline assignment: CDR1 SQVTM and CDR2 ANQGSEA.